Sequencing of this TCR beta chain was carried out in a study of cytomegalovirus exposure and HLA in healthy donors. Study-wide results and caveats: The productive fraction for most TCR beta V segments was about 90% or about 30% in an earlier analysis.

The PCR contained 60 Vbeta and 13 Jbeta primers. Method: immunoSEQ multiplex PCR; TCRdb's copy keeps in-frame clones and lacks some. The profile shows approximately 150,000 clones, approximately 80% of them singletons. As to this clone: Its target is unknown.

The receptor was derived from a man aged 35-49 years in good health and CMV-seronegative. Sequences were obtained from PBMCs.

The CDR3 is CASSLTRQGANEQFF. The CDR3 DNA follows: TGTGCCAGCAGCTTAACGCGACAGGGGGCGAATGAGCAGTTCTTC. The V gene is TRBV7-3, the J gene TRBJ2-1; 10 bases fit TRBD1. The CDR3 has 15 residues. Per germline, CDR1 SGHTA and CDR2 FQGTGA. The V segment lost 0 bases and the J segment 7 bases; nucleotides outside the gene matches: 3.